This T cell receptor beta chain originates from a study of T cell repertoires in cytomegalovirus infection. Study observations and caveats: Of the TCR beta families, the public ones yielded a cumulative frequency that identified carriers of CMV plus the relevant HLA.

This clonotype was recorded at least ten times. Its matching antigen is unknown. This CDR3 is 15 amino acids long. Looked up from germline, CDR1 is KGHSH and CDR2 is LQKENI. Unmatched junction bases numbered 4, after V lost 6 bases and J lost 3 bases. TCRdb recomputed calls from the reads with MiXCR, one row per CDR3 protein. The data contain 200,000 to 300,000 distinct CDR3 sequences, 5% to 8.5% of them singletons. The chain links TRBV18 to TRBJ2-1; 11 bases agree with TRBD2. The sequence derives from a human donor in good health (CMV status not recorded). Some clones in this sample may be carry-over from other donors' samples. The specimen sequenced was PBMCs. CDR3 bases: TGTGCCAGCTCGCCGACTAGCGGGGTCTACAATGAGCAGTTCTTC. The encoded protein is CASSPTSGVYNEQFF.